This entry lists 13 T cell receptor beta chains sequenced from one sample in a study of blood T cells in healthy people across ages. Combining a sample-barcoded 5' primer with a J-beta primer mix, a second PCR ran for roughly 7 to 12 cycles. MiXCR was run by TCRdb on the 5' RACE reads, yielding one entry per CDR3 protein. The sample yields about 1,800,000 distinct CDR3 sequences, about 30% seen once. The sequencing sample was made of blood. The origin of the receptors is a woman aged 25 to 45 in good health.

In its sample, this clonotype was seen a few times. J is TRBJ2-3 and V is TRBV5-1, with 8 bases matching TRBD2. CDR1 SGHRS and CDR2 YFSETQ come from the germline V gene. The CDR3 extends over 15 amino acids. With 3 bases clipped from V and 9 bases from J, the junction kept 12 bases outside the gene matches. Here the CDR3 reads CASSSERGNWGTQYF. The DNA for the CDR3 is TGCGCCAGCAGCTCAGAGCGGGGGAATTGGGGCACGCAGTATTTT.

This clonotype was seen ten or more times. The CDR3 protein is CSTQGTDTQYF. Written as DNA, the CDR3 is TGCAGTACACAGGGCACAGATACGCAGTATTTT. This rearrangement joins TRBV20-1 to TRBJ2-3, with D maybe TRBD1 (5 bases). Germline CDR1 reads DFQATT; CDR2 reads SNEGSKA (reference sequence). Trimming left V 8 bases short and J 1 base short, with 7 bases between. The CDR3 is made up of 11 amino acids.

This clonotype has just one count. One end of the junction is discordant with germline, which a read error may explain. This chain uses TRBV12-3 or TRBV12-4 with TRBJ1-4; perhaps TRBD1 as D (5 bases). This CDR3 comprises 13 residues. The CDR3 loop reads CASRLTVWEKRFF. For the CDR3, the DNA is TGTGCCAGCAGGCTGACAGTTTGGGAAAAACGGTTTTTT.

This chain joins TRBV14 and TRBJ2-1, with TRBD2 matching 10 bases. V shed 2 bases, J shed 8 bases, and the junction held 12 bases outside the gene matches. Germline CDR1 is SGHDN and CDR2 is FVKESK. CDR3 length: 17 residues. CDR3 in DNA: TGTGCCAGCAGCCAATTAAAACTAGCGGGATACGATTATGAGCAGTTCTTC. Translation gives CASSQLKLAGYDYEQFF.

In its sample, this clonotype was seen many times. The chain couples TRBV6-6 to TRBJ2-7; 10 bases are a match to TRBD1. The germline V gene has CDR1 MNHNY and CDR2 SVGAGI (reference sequence). Unmatched junction bases numbered 4, after V lost 2 bases and J lost 3 bases. This CDR3 region has 15 residues. The CDR3 loop reads CASSYPGQGFYEQYF. The DNA of the CDR3 is TGTGCCAGCAGTTACCCGGGACAGGGGTTCTACGAGCAGTACTTC.

This clonotype was recorded many times. The rearrangement joins TRBV29-1 to TRBJ1-2, with D tentatively TRBD1 (5 bases). Germline V gene sequence: CDR1 SQVTM, CDR2 ANQGSEA. This CDR3 contains 13 residues. Trimming took 7 bases from V and 4 from J, leaving 16 bases between them. The CDR3 region is CSALQPGLYGYTF. The CDR3 DNA is TGCAGCGCGTTGCAGCCGGGACTCTATGGCTACACCTTC.

The V gene is TRBV6-5, the J gene TRBJ1-3, with D unclear. Trimming shortened V by 0 bases and J by 0 bases, and 9 bases separated the two germline ends. The CDR3 covers 16 residues. Germline V CDR1 and CDR2: MNHEY, SVGAGI. In DNA form, the CDR3 reads TGTGCCAGCAGTTACTCGAGGGTATCCTCTGGAAACACCATATATTTT. Its protein is CASSYSRVSSGNTIYF.

The rearrangement links TRBV6-1 to TRBJ1-5, with no clear D. The CDR3 is made up of 15 amino acids. Trimming cost V 7 bases and J 10 bases, with 23 bases left between them. Germline V gene lookup returns CDR1 MNHNS and CDR2 SASEGT. CDR3 sequence: CASTAAISPGVPQHF. CDR3 coding DNA: TGTGCCAGCACCGCGGCTATAAGTCCCGGCGTCCCCCAGCATTTT.

The CDR3 DNA sequence: TGTGCCAGCAGTTCCCGGGACCGGAGCACTGAAGCTTTCTTT. This encodes CASSSRDRSTEAFF. V is TRBV7-9 and J is TRBJ1-1, with D possibly TRBD1 on 5 matching bases. CDR3 length: 14 amino acids. Germline V lookup: CDR1 SEHNR, CDR2 FQNEAQ (reference sequence). V was clipped by 6 bases and J by 4 bases, with 15 bases between them.

V is TRBV4-3 and J is TRBJ2-5; perhaps TRBD2 as D (7 bases). Per the germline V gene, CDR1 is LGHNA and CDR2 is YSLEER. This CDR3 is 15 amino acids long. V was clipped by 2 bases and J by 2 bases, with 12 bases between them. CDR3 in DNA: TGCGCCAGCAGCCAATGGGGGGGGACACAAGAGACCCAGTACTTC. Translation gives CASSQWGGTQETQYF.

Comments on this clonotype: A read error may account for a junction end that differs from germline. The chain recombines TRBV12-3 or TRBV12-4 with TRBJ2-3; D is undetermined. The CDR3 totals 12 residues. CDR3 loop: CASGSSTDAQYF. The CDR3, as DNA: TGTGCCAGCGGCTCCAGCACAGATGCGCAGTATTTT.

J is TRBJ1-4 and V is TRBV12-3 or TRBV12-4; D call uncertain. The V gene lost 2 bases and the J gene lost 0 bases, with 10 bases spanning the gap. This CDR3 is 16 amino acids long. The CDR3 reads CASSLYRTATNEKLFF. Here the CDR3 DNA reads TGTGCCAGCAGTTTATACAGAACTGCAACTAATGAAAAACTGTTTTTT.

This clonotype was recorded at least ten times. The chain couples TRBV18 to TRBJ2-5, with a tentative D call TRBD2 (6 bases). Germline loops: CDR1 KGHSH, CDR2 LQKENI. Between the trimmed V and J ends, which lost 5 bases and 5 bases, there was a span of 15 bases. This CDR3 comprises 14 residues. CDR3 region: CASSSRLVVETQYF. The CDR3 nucleotides read TGTGCCAGCTCATCCAGACTAGTAGTGGAGACCCAGTACTTC.